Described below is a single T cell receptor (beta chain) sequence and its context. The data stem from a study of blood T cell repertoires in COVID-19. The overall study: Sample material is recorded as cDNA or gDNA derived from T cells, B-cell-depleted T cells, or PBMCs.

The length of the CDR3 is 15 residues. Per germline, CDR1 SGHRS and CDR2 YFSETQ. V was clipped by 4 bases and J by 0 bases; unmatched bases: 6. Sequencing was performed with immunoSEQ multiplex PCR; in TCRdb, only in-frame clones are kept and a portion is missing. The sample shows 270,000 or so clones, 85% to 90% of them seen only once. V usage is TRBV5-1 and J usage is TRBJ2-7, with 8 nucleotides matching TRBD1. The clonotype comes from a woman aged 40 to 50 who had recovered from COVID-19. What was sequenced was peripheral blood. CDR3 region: CASSRGTGLSYEQYF. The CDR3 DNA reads TGCGCCAGCAGCCGCGGGACAGGACTCTCCTACGAGCAGTACTTC.